Listed here are 10 T cell receptor beta chains from one sample, sequenced in a study of T cell repertoires in cytomegalovirus infection. MiXCR, run by TCRdb on the reads, gives a single entry per CDR3 protein. The sample has about 830,000 distinct CDR3 sequences; approximately 30% are singletons. Their recognized antigens are unknown. Sequenced here: cultured CD8+ T cells from PBMCs, sampled from culture after CMV antigen stimulation. These TCRs come from a human donor in good health (CMV status not recorded). Some clones in this sample may be carry-over from other donors' samples.

This chain uses TRBV6-5 with TRBJ1-2; 8 bases are shared with TRBD1. Germline CDR1 is MNHEY and CDR2 is SVGAGI. Trimming at V came to 6 bases and at J to 8 bases, leaving 5 bases not matched to a gene. This CDR3 is built from 12 residues. The CDR3 region has the DNA TGTGCCAGCAGCCAGGGGGCCATGGGCTACACCTTC. As protein: CASSQGAMGYTF.

This clonotype was counted a few times. The chain links TRBV5-5 to TRBJ1-2; TRBD1 matches 10 bases. The germline CDR1 and CDR2 sequences are SGHKS and YYEKEE (reference sequence). The V segment lost 4 bases and the J segment 4 bases; nucleotides outside the gene matches: 13. This CDR3 contains 17 residues. CDR3: CASSQGQGFVRGYGYTF. As DNA, the CDR3 is TGTGCCAGCAGCCAGGGACAGGGGTTTGTCCGTGGCTATGGCTACACCTTC. Full variable domain (remainder filled in from reference TRBV5-5 and TRBJ1-2): DAGVTQSPTHLIKTRGQQVTLRCSPISGHKSVSWYQQVLGQGPQFIFQYYEKEERGRGNFPDRFSARQFPNYSSELNVNALLLGDSALYLCASSQGQGFVRGYGYTFGSGTRLTVV.

V gene TRBV6-2 or TRBV6-3 combines with J gene TRBJ2-7; D ambiguous. This CDR3 comprises 12 residues. Germline-derived CDR1 and CDR2 are MNHEY and SVGEGT. With 2 bases removed from V and 3 bases from J, the gap between germline ends came to 5 bases. The DNA for the CDR3 is TGTGCCAGCAGTTACACCGTCTACGAGCAGTACTTC. Protein: CASSYTVYEQYF.

Only a few counts were recorded for this clonotype. The chain joins TRBV7-9 to TRBJ2-4; 11 positions match TRBD1. CDR3 length: 17 residues. The germline V gene encodes CDR1 SEHNR and CDR2 FQNEAQ (reference sequence). V lost 2 bases and J lost 1; bases outside the gene matches: 4. This chain's CDR3 is CASSLPGQGAAKNIQYF. The DNA for the CDR3 is TGTGCCAGCAGCTTACCTGGACAGGGGGCCGCCAAAAACATTCAGTACTTC.

The chain has TRBV25-1 and TRBJ2-1, with 12 bases fitting TRBD2. The CDR3 sequence is 19 residues long. J was trimmed by 4 bases and V by 4 bases; bases with no gene match: 14. Germline assignment: CDR1 MGHDK and CDR2 SYGVNS. The CDR3 DNA follows: TGTGCCAGCAGTGCGTTACTAGCGGGGGGCCAAGGACAATACAATGAGCAGTTCTTC. This sequence encodes CASSALLAGGQGQYNEQFF.

With respect to this clonotype: Germline and junction disagree at one end, which may indicate a read error. The genes are TRBV7-7 and TRBJ2-1; D is possibly TRBD1 (6 bases). Germline V gives CDR1 SSHAT, CDR2 FNYEAQ (reference sequence). The CDR3 has 13 amino acids. The CDR3 DNA reads as TGTGCTAGCAGCTGGACAGAAAACAATGAGCAGTTCTTC. This sequence encodes CASSWTENNEQFF.

This clonotype was found many times. As the CDR3 is not closed by the conserved phenylalanine or tryptophan, this likely results from a read error. The DNA is left out, because the CDR3 cannot be placed on it with certainty; the CDR3 is given as TCRdb lists it. The rearrangement uses TRBV7-2 and TRBJ2-3; the table's D gene call, TRBD1, was not cross checked with the DNA. Germline V lookup: CDR1 SGHTA, CDR2 FQGNSA. Both ends counted, the CDR3 spans 14 residues. The CDR3 is CASSLGGRDRPWSL.

A note on this clonotype: The junction departs from germline at one end; a sequencing error may be responsible. V and J are TRBV7-6 and TRBJ2-1; TRBD1 matches 8 bases. This CDR3 comprises 16 residues. Germline assignment: CDR1 SGHVS and CDR2 FNYEAQ. CDR3 protein: CANSFVAGGPYNEQFF. The CDR3 DNA reads as TGTGCCAACAGCTTCGTCGCAGGGGGCCCCTACAATGAGCAGTTCTTC.

This clonotype has just a few counts. The rearrangement uses TRBV12-3 or TRBV12-4 and TRBJ1-2; no reliable D call. V gave up 6 bases and J gave up 7 bases, with 9 bases separating them. CDR3 length equals 11 residues. The CDR3 nucleotides are TGTGCCAGCAGGGGCAAATTTGGCTACACCTTC. The encoded protein is CASRGKFGYTF.

This clonotype occurred many times. The chain couples TRBV7-6 to TRBJ2-7; D remains ambiguous. There are 14 residues in the CDR3. The V and J ends lost 1 base and 0 bases respectively, with 7 bases between them. The germline V gene has CDR1 SGHVS and CDR2 FNYEAQ. Written as DNA, the CDR3 is TGTGCCAGCAGCTTAGGACTGAACTCCTACGAGCAGTACTTC. This translates into CASSLGLNSYEQYF.